This T cell receptor (beta chain) derives from a study of early T cells in non-severe SARS-CoV-2 infection. TCRdb reanalysed the 5' RACE reads using MiXCR and keeps one entry per CDR3 protein. The sample comprises roughly 28,000 distinct CDR3 sequences, roughly 4.3% of which are singletons, and about an eighth rests with the top ten. Trimming removed 4 bases at V and 4 bases at J, with 16 bases between. Germline V gives CDR1 SEHNR, CDR2 FQNEAQ (reference sequence). This CDR3 spans 15 amino acids. J is TRBJ2-5 and V is TRBV7-9; D ambiguous. This sequence originates from an adult who was a healthcare worker with PCR-confirmed SARS-CoV-2 infection or an uninfected control (not recorded which). The sequencing input was whole blood. This chain's CDR3 is CASSSPSDQLETQYF. The CDR3 region has the DNA TGTGCCAGCAGCTCGCCATCCGACCAACTAGAGACCCAGTACTTC.